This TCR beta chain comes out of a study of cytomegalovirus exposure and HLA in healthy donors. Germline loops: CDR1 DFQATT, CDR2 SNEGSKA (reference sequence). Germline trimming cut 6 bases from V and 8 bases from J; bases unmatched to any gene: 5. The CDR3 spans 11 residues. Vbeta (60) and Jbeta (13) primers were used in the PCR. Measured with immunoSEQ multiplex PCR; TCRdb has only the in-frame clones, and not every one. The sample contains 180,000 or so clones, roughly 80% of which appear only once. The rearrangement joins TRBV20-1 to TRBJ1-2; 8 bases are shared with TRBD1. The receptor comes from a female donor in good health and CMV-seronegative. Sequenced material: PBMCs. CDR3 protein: CSARTGNGYTF. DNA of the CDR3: TGCAGTGCAAGGACAGGGAACGGCTACACCTTC.